These 13 T cell receptor beta chains came from one sample sequenced in a study of cytomegalovirus exposure and HLA in healthy donors. Use of 60 Vbeta and 13 Jbeta primers characterized the PCR. Repertoires were generated with immunoSEQ multiplex PCR, while TCRdb's copy carries only in-frame clones and drops some. The sample consists of approximately 83,000 clones, around 80% of them appearing once. The sequencing sample was made of PBMCs. These receptors were collected from a young man in good health and CMV-seronegative.

The chain carries TRBV6-5 and TRBJ2-5; 11 bases fit TRBD1. The trim removed 2 bases at V and 3 bases at J, leaving 2 bases unmatched. The CDR3 has 15 residues. The germline V gene has CDR1 MNHEY and CDR2 SVGAGI. CDR3 amino acids: CASSYGTGGEETQYF. In nucleotides, the CDR3 is TGTGCCAGCAGTTACGGGACAGGGGGGGAAGAGACCCAGTACTTC.

This clone was recorded a few times. V usage is TRBV11-2 and J usage is TRBJ2-2, with D perhaps TRBD2 (5 bases). The CDR3 runs to 16 residues. Germline CDR1 is SGHAT and CDR2 is FQNNGV. Trimming shortened V by 1 base and J by 3 bases, and 12 bases separated the two germline ends. The CDR3 DNA follows: TGTGCCAGCAGCTTAGTCGGTAGAGGGTACACCGGGGAGCTGTTTTTT. Its protein is CASSLVGRGYTGELFF.

Only a few counts were recorded for this clone. The rearrangement uses TRBV5-1 and TRBJ1-2, with D possibly being TRBD1 (5 bases). The germline V gene encodes CDR1 SGHRS and CDR2 YFSETQ. This CDR3 spans 15 amino acids. Deletions cut 0 bases from V and 0 bases from J, with 9 bases between. The CDR3 DNA reads TGCGCCAGCAGCTTGGGACAGTATTCTAACTATGGCTACACCTTC. Its protein product is CASSLGQYSNYGYTF.

The rearrangement joins TRBV5-1 to TRBJ1-2; unclear D gene. V was shortened by 1 base and J by 6 bases, with 7 bases between the two germline ends. CDR3 length: 12 amino acids. Germline V gene data show CDR1 as SGHRS and CDR2 as YFSETQ. The CDR3 DNA reads as TGCGCCAGCAGCTTGCCCAGTAATGGCTACACCTTC. Translation: CASSLPSNGYTF.

This clone was found once. The chain is built from TRBV10-1 and TRBJ2-1; 15 nucleotides agree with TRBD2. The CDR3 is 21 residues long. The germline V gene encodes CDR1 WNHNN and CDR2 SYGVQD (reference sequence). The trim removed 3 bases at V and 2 bases at J, leaving 14 bases unmatched. The CDR3 sequence: CASSDIPGLAGGQGTYNEQFF. The CDR3 coding sequence is TGCGCCAGCAGTGATATCCCCGGACTAGCGGGGGGGCAGGGGACCTACAATGAGCAGTTCTTC.

This rearrangement joins TRBV10-3 to TRBJ2-5, with a weak D call TRBD2 (7 bases). The CDR3 runs to 14 residues. Trimming took 7 bases from V and 4 from J, leaving 16 bases between them. Germline CDR1 reads ENHRY; CDR2 reads SYGVKD. Here the CDR3 DNA reads TGTGCCATCAACGGGGGGCAGTCTGCAGAGACCCAGTACTTC. The encoded protein is CAINGGQSAETQYF.

The chain couples TRBV6-1 to TRBJ1-5; D remains unclear. Per germline, CDR1 MNHNS and CDR2 SASEGT. The V end was cut by 7 bases, the J end by 0 bases, with 10 bases between. The CDR3 covers 14 residues. The chain's CDR3 is CASTPTGSNQPQHF. Here the CDR3 DNA reads TGTGCCAGCACCCCAACTGGTAGCAATCAGCCCCAGCATTTT.

The rearrangement links TRBV11-2 to TRBJ1-2, with 11 bases aligning to TRBD1. V shed 5 bases and J 7 bases; nucleotides not matched to a gene: 6. The CDR3 extends over 14 amino acids. In germline, CDR1 is SGHAT, CDR2 FQNNGV. CDR3 DNA sequence: TGTGCCAGCAGCCCCGGACAGGGGGCGGGTGGCTACACCTTC. Translated: CASSPGQGAGGYTF.

The chain combines TRBV19 with TRBJ1-5, with D unresolved. The V gene's germline CDR1 is LNHDA and CDR2 SQIVND (reference sequence). V was clipped by 4 bases and J by 6 bases, with 10 bases between them. The CDR3 consists of 13 residues. The chain's CDR3 is CASSTQTGQPQHF. CDR3 in DNA: TGTGCCAGTAGTACCCAGACTGGTCAGCCCCAGCATTTT.

The V call is TRBV5-6, the J call TRBJ2-2, with a possible D match to TRBD1 (6 bases). V lost 2 bases, J lost 3 bases, and 11 bases lay in between. The CDR3 runs to 15 residues. The V gene's germline CDR1 is SGHDT and CDR2 YYEEEE. The CDR3 loop reads CASSLKGVDTGELFF. CDR3 nucleotides: TGTGCCAGCAGCTTAAAGGGGGTCGACACCGGGGAGCTGTTTTTT.

On this clone itself: The junction shows a germline mismatch at one end, possibly a read error. At the DNA level, this CDR3 is encoded by other sequences in the same sample as well. The chain couples TRBV11-3 to TRBJ1-1; D unresolved. CDR1 and CDR2 from the germline V gene are SGHNT and YENEEA. There are 13 residues in the CDR3. CDR3 bases: TGTGCCAGCAGCTTAAGTCAGGTCTCTGAGGCTTTCTTT. Amino acids: CASSLSQVSEAFF.

V and J are TRBV27 and TRBJ2-5; maybe TRBD2 (5 bases). Per germline, CDR1 MNHEY and CDR2 SMNVEV (reference sequence). This CDR3 is built from 18 residues. Trimming stripped 4 bases from V and 5 bases from J, with 26 bases between. For the CDR3, the DNA is TGTGCCAGCAGTTCACAGCGATTGAGTGGGAGAGGTCGGGAGACCCAGTACTTC. It yields the protein CASSSQRLSGRGRETQYF.

J is TRBJ1-2 and V is TRBV27, with D possibly matching TRBD1 (5 bases). V dropped 5 bases and J dropped 2 bases, with 12 bases sitting between them. Germline V gene data show CDR1 as MNHEY and CDR2 as SMNVEV (reference sequence). This CDR3 comprises 14 residues. The CDR3 here is CASSPLQDNYGYTF. Written as DNA, the CDR3 is TGTGCCAGCAGTCCCTTACAGGACAACTATGGCTACACCTTC.